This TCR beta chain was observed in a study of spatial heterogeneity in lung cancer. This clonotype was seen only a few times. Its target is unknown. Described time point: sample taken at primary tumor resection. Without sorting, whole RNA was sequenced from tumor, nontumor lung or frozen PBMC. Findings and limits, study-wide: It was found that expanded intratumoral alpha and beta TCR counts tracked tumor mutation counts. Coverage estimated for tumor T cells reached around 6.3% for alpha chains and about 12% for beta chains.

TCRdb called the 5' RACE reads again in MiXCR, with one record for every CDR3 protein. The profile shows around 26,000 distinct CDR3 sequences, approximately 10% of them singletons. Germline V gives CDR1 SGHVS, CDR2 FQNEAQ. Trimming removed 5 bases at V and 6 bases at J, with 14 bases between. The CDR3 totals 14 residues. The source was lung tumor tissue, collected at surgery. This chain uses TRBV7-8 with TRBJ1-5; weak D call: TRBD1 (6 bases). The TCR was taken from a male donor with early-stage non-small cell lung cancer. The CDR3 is CASSLGGTVQPQHF. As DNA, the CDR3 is TGTGCCAGCAGCCTAGGGGGGACGGTTCAGCCCCAGCATTTT.